The 28 T cell receptor beta chains below were found in one sample sequenced in a study of blood T cell repertoires in COVID-19 (dated by TCRdb to about 2020). Receptor amplification or capture employed the immunoSEQ multiplex PCR assay. TCRdb carries this immuneACCESS record with in-frame sequences only. Its versions omit some clonotypes, under half of them owing to an unresolved V gene in the studies checked, with the rest unexplained. In this sample the table shows about 380,000 clones, about 90% of which occur a single time. Of the sample, about 6.8% is held by the ten largest clones. The sequencing sample was made of peripheral blood. These receptors were collected from a young man with active or convalescent COVID-19.

With regard to this clone: Different DNA sequences within this sample yield the same CDR3. The gene calls are TRBV18 and TRBJ1-2, with 7 bases matching TRBD1. The CDR3 extends over 14 amino acids. Germline CDR1 is KGHSH and CDR2 is LQKENI. Germline trimming cut 1 base from V and 3 bases from J; bases unmatched to any gene: 2. In DNA, the CDR3 is TGTGCCAGCTCACCACAGGGGGCGGACTATGGCTACACCTTC. It translates to CASSPQGADYGYTF.

This chain connects TRBV7-2 to TRBJ1-6; possibly TRBD1 for D (6 bases). Germline V gene lookup returns CDR1 SGHTA and CDR2 FQGNSA. V shed 4 bases and J shed 9 bases, with 19 bases lying between them. The CDR3 extends over 16 amino acids. The CDR3 nucleotides are TGTGCCAGCAGCTCCGAGGGGGGACTAAAGTCTTCACCCCTCCACTTT. The encoded protein is CASSSEGGLKSSPLHF.

This chain joins TRBV11-3 and TRBJ2-1; D is undetermined. This CDR3 is built from 13 residues. Germline lookup yields CDR1 SGHNT and CDR2 YENEEA. The V end was cut by 3 bases, the J end by 5 bases, with 8 bases between. The CDR3 protein is CASSFSQNNEQFF. CDR3 coding DNA: TGTGCCAGCAGCTTTTCTCAGAACAATGAGCAGTTCTTC.

The V gene is TRBV3-1 (or the pseudogene TRBV3-2), the J gene TRBJ1-4, with D hard to call. This CDR3 is 15 amino acids long. CDR1 LGHDT and CDR2 YNNKEL come from the germline V gene (reference sequence). Between the trimmed V and J ends, which lost 0 bases and 8 bases, there was a span of 13 bases. CDR3 amino acids: CASSQDPVDYEKLFF. CDR3 bases: TGTGCCAGCAGCCAAGATCCCGTGGACTACGAAAAACTGTTTTTT.

The chain employs TRBV15 and TRBJ1-2; maybe TRBD1 (6 bases). V was pared by 6 bases and J by 8 bases, with 13 bases between. This CDR3 comprises 12 residues. Germline V gene sequence: CDR1 LNHNV, CDR2 YYDKDF (reference sequence). The CDR3 DNA reads as TGTGCCACCAGTGCAGGGGATTGGGGCTACACCTTC. Residues: CATSAGDWGYTF.

V usage is TRBV29-1 and J usage is TRBJ1-2; 7 nucleotides agree with TRBD1. This CDR3 spans 13 amino acids. The germline V gene encodes CDR1 SQVTM and CDR2 ANQGSEA. The V segment lost 7 bases and the J segment 4 bases; nucleotides outside the gene matches: 9. DNA of the CDR3: TGCAGCGCCCTAGGGGGCGGTTCCTATGGCTACACCTTC. The encoded protein is CSALGGGSYGYTF.

This clone appeared many times. This chain joins TRBV4-3 and TRBJ1-5, with 8 bases aligning to TRBD1. The CDR3 consists of 21 residues. V trimming: 2 bases; J trimming: 0 bases; junction bases outside the gene matches: 18. In germline, CDR1 is LGHNA, CDR2 YSLEER. Written as DNA, the CDR3 is TGCGCCAGCAGCCAAAAAGCCCCCGACAGGGGAAAAGGGTATAGCAATCAGCCCCAGCATTTT. It specifies CASSQKAPDRGKGYSNQPQHF.

The chain combines TRBV4-1 with TRBJ1-6; TRBD1 matches 8 bases. V was clipped by 6 bases and J by 15 bases; unmatched bases: 10. Germline-derived CDR1 and CDR2 are MGHRA and YSYEKL. The CDR3 sequence is 13 residues long. This CDR3 reads CASSQKTGANLHF. The CDR3 DNA reads TGCGCCAGCAGTCAGAAGACAGGGGCTAACCTCCACTTT.

The J gene is TRBJ2-7, the V gene TRBV7-8; 7 bases align to TRBD1. Germline V gene data show CDR1 as SGHVS and CDR2 as FQNEAQ. After removal of 2 bases from V and 3 bases from J, the junction contained 4 bases not matched to a gene. The CDR3 spans 14 residues. This chain's CDR3 is CASSLPGGNYEQYF. DNA of the CDR3: TGTGCCAGCAGCTTACCAGGGGGTAACTACGAGCAGTACTTC. The full variable domain, completed using reference TRBV7-8 and TRBJ2-7, is GAGVSQSPRYKVAKRGQDVALRCDPISGHVSLFWYQQALGQGPEFLTYFQNEAQLDKSGLPSDRFFAERPEGSVSTLKIQRTQQEDSAVYLCASSLPGGNYEQYFGPGTRLTVT.

The chain has TRBV4-3 and TRBJ2-7; D perhaps matches TRBD2 (6 bases). V was trimmed by 4 bases and J by 3 bases, leaving 13 bases between them. Germline CDR1 and CDR2: LGHNA and YSLEER. The CDR3 consists of 14 residues. CDR3 in amino acids: CASSRGAGIYEQYF. In nucleotides, the CDR3 is TGCGCCAGCAGCCGTGGGGCGGGGATCTACGAGCAGTACTTC.

The chain carries TRBV10-3 and TRBJ2-1; D gene uncertain. V was pared by 2 bases and J by 5 bases, with 7 bases between. CDR3 length: 13 residues. Germline CDR1 ENHRY, CDR2 SYGVKD. The CDR3 DNA reads TGTGCCATCAGTGAGACCCAGGACAATGAGCAGTTCTTC. It codes for CAISETQDNEQFF.

The V and J genes are TRBV10-3 and TRBJ1-5; the match to TRBD1 covers 7 bases. V was pared by 2 bases and J by 4 bases, with 2 bases of the junction left unmatched. The CDR3 has 14 amino acids. From germline, CDR1 is ENHRY and CDR2 SYGVKD. For the CDR3, the DNA is TGTGCCATCAGTGAGGGACAGGAAAATCAGCCCCAGCATTTT. Protein sequence: CAISEGQENQPQHF.

The chain links TRBV24-1 to TRBJ1-2; D gene uncertain. This CDR3 comprises 15 residues. The germline V gene has CDR1 KGHDR and CDR2 SFDVKD. V dropped 3 bases and J dropped 7 bases, with 17 bases sitting between them. CDR3 sequence reads: CATSDPRPAGSGYTF. The CDR3, as DNA: TGTGCCACCAGTGATCCACGGCCGGCAGGTTCTGGCTACACCTTC.

This clone was observed a single time. The chain has TRBV29-1 and TRBJ2-7, with 8 bases that match TRBD1. The V gene's germline CDR1 is SQVTM and CDR2 ANQGSEA. Trimming took 1 base from V and 7 from J; bases not matched to a gene: 3. The CDR3 runs to 12 residues. CDR3 loop: CSVEGTGWEQYF. The CDR3 DNA reads as TGCAGCGTTGAAGGGACAGGGTGGGAGCAGTACTTC.

This chain joins TRBV2 and TRBJ1-6, with D unclear. V lost 2 bases and J lost 6, with 8 bases in between. From germline, CDR1 is SNHLY and CDR2 FYNNEI. The CDR3 length is 14 residues. The CDR3 reads CASSERTSNSPLHF. The CDR3 DNA sequence: TGTGCCAGCAGTGAACGGACTAGTAATTCACCCCTCCACTTT.

This chain uses TRBV6-6 with TRBJ1-2; TRBD1 is a possible D gene (6 bases). Per germline, CDR1 MNHNY and CDR2 SVGAGI (reference sequence). Trimming took off 4 bases at V and 3 bases at J, with 15 bases between the two ends. The CDR3 sequence is 15 residues long. CDR3 amino acids: CASSFSTGKDYGYTF. CDR3 in DNA: TGTGCCAGCAGTTTCAGCACAGGGAAGGACTATGGCTACACCTTC.

This chain uses TRBV11-3 with TRBJ1-2, with 9 bases aligning to TRBD1. The trim removed 5 bases at V and 2 bases at J, leaving 12 bases unmatched. Germline V CDR1 and CDR2: SGHNT, YENEEA. The CDR3 consists of 17 residues. Written as DNA, the CDR3 is TGTGCCAGCAGCCTACGCCGGGACAGGGATGGGAACTATGGCTACACCTTC. Its translation is CASSLRRDRDGNYGYTF.

The rearrangement joins TRBV3-1 (or the pseudogene TRBV3-2) to TRBJ1-3; no firm D call. V lost 7 bases to trimming and J lost 3 bases, with 10 bases between them. Germline CDR1 is LGHDT and CDR2 is YNNKEL (reference sequence). The CDR3 runs to 13 residues. In DNA, the CDR3 is TGTGCCAGCACTGGCGGGTTTGGAAACACCATATATTTT. The encoded protein is CASTGGFGNTIYF.

This clone appeared once. The chain uses TRBV4-3 and TRBJ1-4, with 12 bases identical to TRBD1. Unmatched junction bases numbered 20, after V lost 4 bases and J lost 8 bases. Germline V gene sequence: CDR1 LGHNA, CDR2 YSLEER. The CDR3 has 20 residues. The DNA for the CDR3 is TGCGCCAGCAGCCGAGCCTTCGGGACAGGGGGCGTGGGGTTCAAGGAAAAACTGTTTTTT. This codes for CASSRAFGTGGVGFKEKLFF.

This chain joins TRBV4-1 and TRBJ2-7; 11 bases align to TRBD1. V gave up 1 base and J gave up 6 bases; unmatched junction bases: 5. The CDR3 runs 15 residues. Germline V gives CDR1 MGHRA, CDR2 YSYEKL. CDR3 amino acids: CASSQGTGGGFEQYF. As DNA, the CDR3 is TGCGCCAGCAGCCAAGGGACAGGGGGCGGGTTCGAGCAGTACTTC.

This sequence joins TRBV9 and TRBJ1-1, with 10 bases aligning to TRBD1. This CDR3 is built from 15 residues. The V gene end was trimmed by 4 bases and the J gene end by 6 bases; junction bases not matched to a gene: 9. Germline loops: CDR1 SGDLS, CDR2 YYNGEE. CDR3 in amino acids: CASSTHGTGVSEAFF. The CDR3 DNA follows: TGTGCCAGCAGCACCCACGGGACAGGGGTTTCTGAAGCTTTCTTT.

This clone was detected only once. This rearrangement joins TRBV28 to TRBJ2-3; perhaps TRBD1 as D (5 bases). The CDR3 is 14 amino acids. V was clipped by 3 bases and J by 2 bases, with 9 bases between them. CDR1 and CDR2 from the germline V gene are MDHEN and SYDVKM. The CDR3 spells CASSLEGATDTQYF. The CDR3 DNA follows: TGTGCCAGCAGTTTGGAAGGGGCCACAGATACGCAGTATTTT.

The chain links TRBV5-6 to TRBJ2-3; D possibly corresponds to TRBD2 (6 bases). The CDR3 has 16 amino acids. With 4 bases removed from V and 3 bases from J, the gap between germline ends came to 18 bases. Looked up from germline, CDR1 is SGHDT and CDR2 is YYEEEE. This CDR3 is CASSRRDERATDTQYF. CDR3 DNA sequence: TGTGCCAGCAGCCGTCGGGATGAGCGGGCTACAGATACGCAGTATTTT.

This chain joins TRBV5-6 and TRBJ2-3; 9 bases are shared with TRBD2. V dropped 1 base and J dropped 0; count of bases not matched to a gene: 3. This CDR3 is 16 amino acids long. Germline V lookup: CDR1 SGHDT, CDR2 YYEEEE. The CDR3 DNA is TGTGCCAGCAGCTTGTTGCGGGAGGGTAGCACAGATACGCAGTATTTT. This gives the protein CASSLLREGSTDTQYF.

J is TRBJ2-7 and V is TRBV5-4, with TRBD1 matching 9 bases. Germline loops: CDR1 SGHNT, CDR2 YYREEE (reference sequence). The trim removed 5 bases at V and 6 bases at J, leaving 6 bases unmatched. CDR3 length equals 13 residues. Written as DNA, the CDR3 is TGTGCCAGCAGTAGGGACAGGGCGGGCGAGCAGTACTTC. Translated, it gives CASSRDRAGEQYF.

This sequence joins TRBV7-6 and TRBJ1-4; D is possibly TRBD1 (6 bases). V lost 6 bases to trimming and J lost 1 base, with 15 bases between them. Germline values: CDR1 SGHVS, CDR2 FNYEAQ. This CDR3 spans 16 amino acids. Written as DNA, the CDR3 is TGTGCCAGCAGTCTGGGGACACCCTTAACTAATGAAAAACTGTTTTTT. Protein: CASSLGTPLTNEKLFF. Combining the CDR3 with reference TRBV7-6 and TRBJ1-4 gives the whole variable domain GAGVSQSPRYKVTKRGQDVALRCDPISGHVSLYWYRQALGQGPEFLTYFNYEAQQDKSGLPNDRFSAERPEGSISTLTIQRTEQRDSAMYRCASSLGTPLTNEKLFFGSGTQLSVL.

This chain uses TRBV11-2 with TRBJ2-7; 13 bases align to TRBD2. This CDR3 comprises 15 residues. Germline CDR1 reads SGHAT; CDR2 reads FQNNGV. J lost 3 bases, V lost 5 bases, and 4 bases had no gene match. CDR3 in DNA: TGTGCCAGCAGCCCAAGGACTAGCGGGAGCTACGAGCAGTACTTC. Encoded protein: CASSPRTSGSYEQYF. Variable domain in full (rest from reference TRBV11-2 and TRBJ2-7): EAGVAQSPRYKIIEKRQSVAFWCNPISGHATLYWYQQILGQGPKLLIQFQNNGVVDDSQLPKDRFSAERLKGVDSTLKIQPAKLEDSAVYLCASSPRTSGSYEQYFGPGTRLTVT.

The genes are TRBV4-3 and TRBJ1-2, with D possibly TRBD1 on 5 matching bases. The CDR3 is 13 amino acids. V lost 4 bases, J lost 8 bases, and 14 bases lay in between. Germline values: CDR1 LGHNA, CDR2 YSLEER. The CDR3 sequence is CASSPQGGYGYTF. The CDR3 DNA reads as TGCGCCAGCAGCCCTCAGGGTGGTTACGGCTACACCTTC.